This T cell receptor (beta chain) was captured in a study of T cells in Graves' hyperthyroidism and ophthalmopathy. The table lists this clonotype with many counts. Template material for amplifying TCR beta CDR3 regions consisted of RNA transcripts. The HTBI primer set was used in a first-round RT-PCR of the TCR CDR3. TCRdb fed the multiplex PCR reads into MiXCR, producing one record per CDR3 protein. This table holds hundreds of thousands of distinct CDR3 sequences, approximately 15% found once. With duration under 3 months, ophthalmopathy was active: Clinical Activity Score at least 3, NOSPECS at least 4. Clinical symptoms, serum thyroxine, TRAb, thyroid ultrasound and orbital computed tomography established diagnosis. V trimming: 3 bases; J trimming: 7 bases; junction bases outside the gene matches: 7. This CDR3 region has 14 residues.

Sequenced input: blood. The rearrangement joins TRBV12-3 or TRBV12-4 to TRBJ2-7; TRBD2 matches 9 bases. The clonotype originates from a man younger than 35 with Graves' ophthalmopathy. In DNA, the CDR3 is TGTGCCAGCAGTTTGGTTAGCGGGAGAAATGAGCAGTACTTC. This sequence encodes CASSLVSGRNEQYF.